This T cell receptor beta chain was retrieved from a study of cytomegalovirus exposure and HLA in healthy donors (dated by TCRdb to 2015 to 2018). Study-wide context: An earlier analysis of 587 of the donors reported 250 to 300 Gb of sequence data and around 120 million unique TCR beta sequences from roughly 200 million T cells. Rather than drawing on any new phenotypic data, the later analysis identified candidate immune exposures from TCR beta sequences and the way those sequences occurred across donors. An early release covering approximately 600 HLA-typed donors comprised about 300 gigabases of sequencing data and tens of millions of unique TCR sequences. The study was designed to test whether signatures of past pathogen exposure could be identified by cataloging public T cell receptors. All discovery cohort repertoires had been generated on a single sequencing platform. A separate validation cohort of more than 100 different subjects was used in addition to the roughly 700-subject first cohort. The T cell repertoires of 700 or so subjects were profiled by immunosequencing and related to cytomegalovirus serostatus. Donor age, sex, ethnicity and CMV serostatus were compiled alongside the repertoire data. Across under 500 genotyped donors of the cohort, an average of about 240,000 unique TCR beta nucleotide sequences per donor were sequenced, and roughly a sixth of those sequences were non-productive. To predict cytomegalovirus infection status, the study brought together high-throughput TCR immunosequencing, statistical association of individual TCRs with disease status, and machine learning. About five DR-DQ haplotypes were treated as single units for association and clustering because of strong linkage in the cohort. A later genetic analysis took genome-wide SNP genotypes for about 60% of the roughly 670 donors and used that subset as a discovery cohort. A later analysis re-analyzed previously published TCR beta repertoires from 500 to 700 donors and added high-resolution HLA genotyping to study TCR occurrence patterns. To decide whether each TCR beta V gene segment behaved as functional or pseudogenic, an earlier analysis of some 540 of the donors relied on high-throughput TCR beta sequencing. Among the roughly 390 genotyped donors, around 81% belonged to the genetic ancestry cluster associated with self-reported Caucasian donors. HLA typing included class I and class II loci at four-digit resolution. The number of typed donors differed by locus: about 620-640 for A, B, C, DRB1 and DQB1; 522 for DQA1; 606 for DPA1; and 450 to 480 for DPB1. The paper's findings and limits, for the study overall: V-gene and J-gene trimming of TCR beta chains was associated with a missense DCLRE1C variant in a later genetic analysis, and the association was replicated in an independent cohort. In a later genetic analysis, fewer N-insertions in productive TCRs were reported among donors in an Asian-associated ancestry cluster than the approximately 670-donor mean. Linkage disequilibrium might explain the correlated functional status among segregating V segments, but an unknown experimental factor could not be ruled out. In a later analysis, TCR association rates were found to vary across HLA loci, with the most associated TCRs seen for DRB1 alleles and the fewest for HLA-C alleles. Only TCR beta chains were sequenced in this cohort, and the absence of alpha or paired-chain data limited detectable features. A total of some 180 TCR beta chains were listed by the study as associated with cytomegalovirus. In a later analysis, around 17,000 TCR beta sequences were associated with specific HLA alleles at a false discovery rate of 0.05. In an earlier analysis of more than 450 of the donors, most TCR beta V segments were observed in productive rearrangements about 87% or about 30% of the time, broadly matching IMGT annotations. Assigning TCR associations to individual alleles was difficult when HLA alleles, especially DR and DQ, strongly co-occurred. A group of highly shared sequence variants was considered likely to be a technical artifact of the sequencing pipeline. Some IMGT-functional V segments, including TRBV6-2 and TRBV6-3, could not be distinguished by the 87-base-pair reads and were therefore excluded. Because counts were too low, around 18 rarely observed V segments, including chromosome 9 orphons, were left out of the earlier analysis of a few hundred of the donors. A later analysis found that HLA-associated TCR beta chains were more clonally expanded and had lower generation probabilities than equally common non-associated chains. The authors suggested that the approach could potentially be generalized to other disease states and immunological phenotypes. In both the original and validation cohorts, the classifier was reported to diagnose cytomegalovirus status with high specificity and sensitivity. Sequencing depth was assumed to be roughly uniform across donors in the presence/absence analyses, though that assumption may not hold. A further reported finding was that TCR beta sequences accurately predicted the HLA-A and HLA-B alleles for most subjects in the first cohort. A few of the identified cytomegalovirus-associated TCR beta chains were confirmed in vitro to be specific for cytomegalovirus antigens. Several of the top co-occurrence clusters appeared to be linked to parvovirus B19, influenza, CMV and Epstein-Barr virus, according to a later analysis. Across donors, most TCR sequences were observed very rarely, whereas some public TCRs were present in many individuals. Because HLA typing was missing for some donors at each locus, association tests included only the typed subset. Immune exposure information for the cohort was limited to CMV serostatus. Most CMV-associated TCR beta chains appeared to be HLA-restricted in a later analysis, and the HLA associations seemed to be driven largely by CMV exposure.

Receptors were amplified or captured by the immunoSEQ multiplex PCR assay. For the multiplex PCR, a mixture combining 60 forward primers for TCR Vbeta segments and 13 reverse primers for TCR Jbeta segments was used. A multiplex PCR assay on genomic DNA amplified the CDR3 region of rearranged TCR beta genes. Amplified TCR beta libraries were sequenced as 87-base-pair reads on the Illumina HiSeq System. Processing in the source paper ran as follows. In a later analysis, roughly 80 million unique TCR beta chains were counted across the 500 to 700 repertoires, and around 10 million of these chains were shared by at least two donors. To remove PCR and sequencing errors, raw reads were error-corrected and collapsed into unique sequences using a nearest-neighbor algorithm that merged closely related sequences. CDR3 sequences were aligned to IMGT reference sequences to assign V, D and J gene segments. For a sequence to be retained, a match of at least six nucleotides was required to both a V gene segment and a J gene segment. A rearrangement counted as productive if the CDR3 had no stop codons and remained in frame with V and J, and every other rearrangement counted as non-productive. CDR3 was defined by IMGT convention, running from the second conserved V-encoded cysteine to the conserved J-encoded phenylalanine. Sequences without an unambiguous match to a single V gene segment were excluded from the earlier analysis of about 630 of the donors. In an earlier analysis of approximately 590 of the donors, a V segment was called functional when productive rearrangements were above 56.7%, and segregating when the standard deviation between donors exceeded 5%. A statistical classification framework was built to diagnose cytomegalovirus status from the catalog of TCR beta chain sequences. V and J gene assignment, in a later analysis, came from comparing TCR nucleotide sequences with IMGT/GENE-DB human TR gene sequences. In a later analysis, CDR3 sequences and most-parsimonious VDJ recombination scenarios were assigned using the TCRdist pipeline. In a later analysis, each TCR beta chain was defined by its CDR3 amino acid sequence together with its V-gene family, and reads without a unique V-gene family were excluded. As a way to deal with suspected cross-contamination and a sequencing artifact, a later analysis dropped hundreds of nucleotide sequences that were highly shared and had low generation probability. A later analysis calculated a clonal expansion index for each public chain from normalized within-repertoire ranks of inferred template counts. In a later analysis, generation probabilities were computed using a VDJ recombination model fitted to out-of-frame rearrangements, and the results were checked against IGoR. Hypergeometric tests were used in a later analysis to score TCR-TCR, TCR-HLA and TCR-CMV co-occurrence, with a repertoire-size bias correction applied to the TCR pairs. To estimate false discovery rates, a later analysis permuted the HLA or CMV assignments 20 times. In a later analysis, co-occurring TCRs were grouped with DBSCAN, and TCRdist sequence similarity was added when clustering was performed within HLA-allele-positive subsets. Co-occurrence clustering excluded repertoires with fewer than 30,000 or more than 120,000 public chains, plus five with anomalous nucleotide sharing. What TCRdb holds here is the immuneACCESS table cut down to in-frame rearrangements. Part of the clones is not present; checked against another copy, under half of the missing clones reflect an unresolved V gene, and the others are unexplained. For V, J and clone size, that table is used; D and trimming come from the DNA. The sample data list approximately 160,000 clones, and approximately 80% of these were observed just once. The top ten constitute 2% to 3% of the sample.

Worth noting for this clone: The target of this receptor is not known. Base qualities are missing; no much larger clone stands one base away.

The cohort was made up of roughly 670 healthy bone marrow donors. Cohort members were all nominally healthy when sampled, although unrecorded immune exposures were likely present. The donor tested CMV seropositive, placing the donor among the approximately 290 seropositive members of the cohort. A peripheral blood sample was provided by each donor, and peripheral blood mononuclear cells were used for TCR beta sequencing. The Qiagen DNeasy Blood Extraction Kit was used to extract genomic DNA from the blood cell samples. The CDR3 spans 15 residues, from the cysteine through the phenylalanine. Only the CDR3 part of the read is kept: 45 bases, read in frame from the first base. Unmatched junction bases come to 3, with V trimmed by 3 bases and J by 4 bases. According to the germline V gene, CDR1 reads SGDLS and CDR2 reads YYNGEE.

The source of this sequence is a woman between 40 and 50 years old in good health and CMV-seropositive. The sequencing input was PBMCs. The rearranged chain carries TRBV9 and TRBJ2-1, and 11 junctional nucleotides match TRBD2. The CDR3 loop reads CASSDGTSGYNEQFF. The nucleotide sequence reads TGTGCCAGCAGCGACGGGACTAGCGGTTACAATGAGCAGTTCTTC.